A selection of T cell receptor beta chains follows, all from one sample in a study of PD-1 blockade in classical Hodgkin lymphoma. Data came from immunoSEQ multiplex PCR; TCRdb stores just in-frame clones and leaves some out. Of tens of thousands of clones in the sample, approximately 91% are singletons; the top ten hold roughly a fifth. Sequencing used peripheral blood mononuclear cells (PBMCs), obtained at baseline. Source of these receptors: a human donor with classical Hodgkin lymphoma. The CDR3 runs from the conserved cysteine through the conserved F or W. The D gene is left open where the match is weak. Clone size is stated in some rows and not others, as once, few, many or a class when expanded.

J: TRBJ2-5; D: .; V: TRBV27; size: .; DNA: TGTGCCAGCAGTTTATCCTTGTTCGGGGAGACCCAGTACTTC; CDR3: CASSLSLFGETQYF
J: TRBJ1-4; D: .; V: TRBV5-1; size: once; DNA: TGCGCCAGCAGTGACGGCGGGGTGGATGAAAAACTGTTTTTT; CDR3: CASSDGGVDEKLFF
J: TRBJ1-3; D: .; V: TRBV5-4; size: .; DNA: TGTGCCAGCAGCTGGGGAGTCGTCGACAACTCTGGAAACACCATATATTTT; CDR3: CASSWGVVDNSGNTIYF
J: TRBJ2-3; D: .; V: TRBV20-1; size: .; DNA: TGCAGTGCTAGAGAGGCTTATACGCAGTATTTT; CDR3: CSAREAYTQYF
J: TRBJ1-1; D: .; V: TRBV21-1; size: .; DNA: TGTGCCAGCAGGCCCCTCACATTGAACACTGAAGCTTTCTTT; CDR3: CASRPLTLNTEAFF
J: TRBJ2-7; D: .; V: TRBV2; size: .; DNA: TGTGCCAGCAGTGTGACTACTACGGAGCAGTACTTC; CDR3: CASSVTTTEQYF
J: TRBJ2-2; D: TRBD2; V: TRBV27; size: .; DNA: TGTGCCAGCGGTTTTAGCGGGAGGACCGGGGAGCTGTTTTTT; CDR3: CASGFSGRTGELFF
J: TRBJ2-6; D: .; V: TRBV11-2; size: .; DNA: TGTGCCAGCAGTTCCGAGGGTTCTGGGGCCAACGTCCTGACTTTC; CDR3: CASSSEGSGANVLTF
J: TRBJ2-3; D: .; V: TRBV4-2; size: .; DNA: TGTGCCAGCAGCCAAGATCAAGCCCTGGCAGATACGCAGTATTTT; CDR3: CASSQDQALADTQYF
J: TRBJ2-7; D: TRBD1; V: TRBV4-1; size: .; DNA: TGCGCCAGCAGCCAAGAATCCCGGACAGGGAAAGGCTACGAGCAGTACTTC; CDR3: CASSQESRTGKGYEQYF
J: TRBJ1-4; D: .; V: TRBV19; size: .; DNA: TGTGCCAGTAGTCCGACATGGGGGACTAATGAAAAACTGTTTTTT; CDR3: CASSPTWGTNEKLFF
J: TRBJ2-5; D: .; V: TRBV7-9; size: .; DNA: TGTGCCAGCAGCGCCGCGGGTCAAGAGACCCAGTACTTC; CDR3: CASSAAGQETQYF